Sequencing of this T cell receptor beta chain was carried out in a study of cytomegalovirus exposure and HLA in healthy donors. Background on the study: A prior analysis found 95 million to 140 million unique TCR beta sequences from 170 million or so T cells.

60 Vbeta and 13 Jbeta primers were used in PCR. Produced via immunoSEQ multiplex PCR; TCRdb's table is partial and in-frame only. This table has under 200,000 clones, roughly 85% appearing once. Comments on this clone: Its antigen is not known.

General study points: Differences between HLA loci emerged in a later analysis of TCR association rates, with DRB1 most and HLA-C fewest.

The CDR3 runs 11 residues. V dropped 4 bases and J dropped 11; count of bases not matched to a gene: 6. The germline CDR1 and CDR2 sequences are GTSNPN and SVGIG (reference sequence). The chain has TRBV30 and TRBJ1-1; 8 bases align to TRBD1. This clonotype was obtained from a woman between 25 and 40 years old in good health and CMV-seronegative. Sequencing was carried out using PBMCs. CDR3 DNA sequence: TGTGCCTGGATGAGGGCAGGGGGCGCTTTCTTT. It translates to CAWMRAGGAFF.